This section outlines one T cell receptor beta chain sequence together with its context. The table came from immunoSEQ multiplex PCR; TCRdb's copy has only in-frame clones and leaves some out. Of around 24,000 clones listed, roughly 80% were seen once; the top ten hold approximately 58%. In germline, CDR1 is SNHLY, CDR2 FYNNEI. There are 14 residues in the CDR3. V was clipped by 3 bases and J by 3 bases, with 10 bases between them. The data are from a study of blood T cell repertoires in COVID-19. The chain employs TRBV2 and TRBJ2-3, with D possibly matching TRBD1 (6 bases). The receptor comes from a woman aged 80 or over with acute or convalescent COVID-19. The sample consisted of peripheral blood. As DNA, the CDR3 is TGTGCCAGCAGTGAGCTGGGGGCAACAGATACGCAGTATTTT. It encodes CASSELGATDTQYF.